The subject of this entry is one T cell receptor (beta chain). Its cognate antigen is unknown. This sample stems from a study of OX40 agonist ivuxolimab in advanced cancers. Study-level information: Partial responses were achieved by three patients: one hepatocellular carcinoma, two cutaneous melanoma.

The table came from immunoSEQ multiplex PCR; TCRdb's copy has only in-frame clones and leaves some out. The sample lists more than 80,000 clones, roughly nine tenths occurring once. The CDR3 is 14 amino acids. Trimming removed 2 bases at V and 3 bases at J, with 9 bases between. Germline values: CDR1 SGHNT, CDR2 YYREEE (reference sequence). Study conclusions and caveats: Clonal expansion in partial responders at 0.1-3.0 mg/kg ranked among the lowest. At 0.1 to 3.0 mg/kg and by week 6, CD4+ and CD8+ T cells in the blood had expanded clonally.

Samples were taken at baseline and on day 1 of cycles 4 and 7. The rearrangement joins TRBV5-4 to TRBJ1-3; D not resolved. The sequence derives from an adult with an advanced solid tumor such as melanoma, head and neck, liver or kidney cancer. Sequenced here: CD4+ or CD8+ T cells sorted from blood, sampled in a trial of the OX40 agonist ivuxolimab. The CDR3 DNA reads as TGTGCCAGCAGCTTACGGGGAAGTGGAAACACCATATATTTT. The encoded protein is CASSLRGSGNTIYF.